This is a list of T cell receptor beta chains from one sample in a study of blood T cell repertoires in COVID-19. Generated by immunoSEQ multiplex PCR, the TCRdb table keeps only in-frame clones and is missing some. Of roughly 220,000 clones listed, roughly 89% are singletons. The sample comprised PBMCs or T cells enriched from blood (not recorded which). The source is a woman aged 40 to 49 with acute COVID-19. Both conserved end residues are part of each CDR3. A D gene is named only where the DNA matches it firmly. The size of a clone is reported for some rows only, either as once, few or many, or as a class for expanded clones.

clone_size j_call v_call d_call cdr3_aa cdr3_nt
once TRBJ1-1 TRBV18 TRBD1 CASSPWGQGDTEAFF TGTGCCAGCTCACCCTGGGGACAGGGGGACACTGAAGCTTTCTTT
. TRBJ2-7 TRBV10-3 . CATAGGDYEQYF TGTGCCACCGCGGGTGGGGACTACGAGCAGTACTTC
. TRBJ1-2 TRBV27 TRBD1 CASSVRQGARYGYTF TGTGCCAGCAGTGTACGACAGGGGGCGAGGTATGGCTACACCTTC
. TRBJ1-1 TRBV9 . CASSVQGGTEAFF TGTGCCAGCAGCGTTCAGGGTGGCACTGAAGCTTTCTTT
. TRBJ2-5 TRBV12-3/TRBV12-4 . CASRTAGQETQYF TGTGCCAGCAGAACGGCGGGGCAAGAGACCCAGTACTTC
once TRBJ2-2 TRBV25-1 TRBD2 CASSESSGGAMNTGELFF TGTGCCAGCAGCGAATCTAGCGGGGGGGCGATGAACACCGGGGAGCTGTTTTTT
once TRBJ1-1 TRBV5-8 . CASSLVARMNTEAFF TGTGCCAGCAGCTTGGTGGCCAGGATGAACACTGAAGCTTTCTTT
. TRBJ1-2 TRBV27 . CASKTGSNYGYTF TGTGCCAGCAAGACAGGATCAAACTATGGCTACACCTTC
. TRBJ2-7 TRBV5-1 . CASSMTDYEQYF TGCGCCAGCAGCATGACAGACTACGAGCAGTACTTC
. TRBJ2-1 TRBV18 . CASSPPGHNEQFF TGTGCCAGCTCACCACCGGGCCACAATGAGCAGTTCTTC
. TRBJ1-2 TRBV14 . CASSQGGDGYTF TGTGCCAGCAGCCAAGGGGGAGATGGCTACACCTTC
. TRBJ1-2 TRBV12-3/TRBV12-4 . CAAGLGAGYGYTF TGTGCAGCGGGGCTGGGGGCGGGCTATGGCTACACCTTC
. TRBJ2-4 TRBV6-2/TRBV6-3 . CASSYDVTGGIQYF TGTGCCAGCAGTTACGACGTCACAGGAGGGATTCAGTACTTC
. TRBJ2-2 TRBV18 . CASSPKTGNTGELFF TGTGCCAGCTCACCAAAGACGGGAAACACCGGGGAGCTGTTTTTT
. TRBJ2-3 TRBV4-1 TRBD2 CASSYPGTSGGPSGTQYF TGCGCCAGCAGCTACCCCGGGACTAGCGGGGGCCCCTCGGGTACGCAGTATTTT
. TRBJ2-6 TRBV9 TRBD1 CASSYWTGGISGANVLTF TGTGCCAGCAGCTACTGGACAGGGGGCATCTCTGGGGCCAACGTCCTGACTTTC
. TRBJ1-4 TRBV7-9 TRBD1 CASSLAGGEKLFF TGTGCCAGCAGCTTAGCAGGGGGCGAAAAACTGTTTTTT
. TRBJ1-2 TRBV28 . CASMLGWEAGSGYTF TGTGCCAGCATGCTCGGCTGGGAGGCGGGTAGTGGCTACACCTTC
. TRBJ1-5 TRBV19 TRBD1 CASSINRGSNQPQHF TGTGCCAGTAGTATCAACAGGGGTAGCAATCAGCCCCAGCATTTT
. TRBJ2-1 TRBV6-4 TRBD2 CASSDSPGLATHEQFF TGTGCCAGCAGTGACTCACCGGGACTAGCGACGCATGAGCAGTTCTTC
. TRBJ1-2 TRBV2 . CASSELYRVEGYTF TGTGCCAGCAGTGAACTATACAGGGTGGAAGGCTACACCTTC
. TRBJ1-5 TRBV13 TRBD1 CASSLGRDRAQHF TGTGCCAGCAGCTTAGGTAGGGACAGGGCCCAGCATTTT
. TRBJ1-1 TRBV30 . CAWSGTGGTEAFF TGTGCCTGGAGTGGGACCGGAGGCACTGAAGCTTTCTTT
. TRBJ1-5 TRBV6-1 . CASSEWGGGNQPQHF TGTGCCAGCAGTGAATGGGGGGGAGGCAATCAGCCCCAGCATTTT
. TRBJ2-1 TRBV3-1/TRBV3-2 TRBD2 CASSRTSGGADEQFF TGTGCCAGCAGCCGGACTAGCGGGGGGGCGGATGAGCAGTTCTTC
few TRBJ2-7 TRBV5-4 . CASSSSHEQYF TGTGCCAGCAGCTCGTCCCACGAGCAGTACTTC
. TRBJ1-1 TRBV4-1 TRBD1 CASSQTPGQGGLVPEAFF TGCGCCAGCAGCCAAACACCGGGACAGGGGGGTCTGGTTCCTGAAGCTTTCTTT
. TRBJ1-1 TRBV7-8 . CASSLRRNTEAFF TGTGCCAGCAGCCTCAGAAGGAACACTGAAGCTTTCTTT
. TRBJ1-2 TRBV19 . CASSISVNYGYTF TGTGCCAGTAGTATATCGGTAAACTATGGCTACACCTTC
. TRBJ1-2 TRBV7-8 TRBD1 CASSPGQGGPYGYTF TGTGCCAGCAGCCCGGGACAGGGGGGACCCTATGGCTACACCTTC
. TRBJ1-1 TRBV7-3 . CASSTSGGGGTEAFF TGTGCCAGCAGCACCTCTGGGGGAGGCGGCACTGAAGCTTTCTTT
few TRBJ1-1 TRBV10-3 TRBD1 CATGTGAMNTEAFF TGTGCCACCGGGACAGGGGCCATGAACACTGAAGCTTTCTTT
. TRBJ1-1 TRBV19 . CASSPRDRGWYTEAFF TGTGCCAGTAGTCCCCGGGACCGGGGGTGGTACACTGAAGCTTTCTTT
. TRBJ1-4 TRBV9 . CASSRRTRVGQGEKLFF TGTGCCAGCAGCCGACGGACTCGGGTTGGGCAAGGAGAAAAACTGTTTTTT
. TRBJ1-2 TRBV2 . CASSREFNYGYTF TGTGCCAGCAGCCGGGAGTTTAACTATGGCTACACCTTC
. TRBJ1-5 TRBV5-5 . CASRAGGNQPQHF TGTGCCAGCAGGGCCGGAGGCAATCAGCCCCAGCATTTT
. TRBJ1-2 TRBV13 . CASSRGLTGYTF TGTGCCAGCAGCCGGGGGTTGACTGGCTACACCTTC
. TRBJ1-2 TRBV19 . CASRISEAGYTF TGTGCCAGTAGGATAAGTGAAGCTGGCTACACCTTC
. TRBJ1-5 TRBV9 . CASSVDGVSNQPQHF TGTGCCAGCAGCGTAGACGGGGTAAGCAATCAGCCCCAGCATTTT
. TRBJ2-2 TRBV5-4 . CASSLDRRITNTGELFF TGTGCCAGCAGCCTCGACAGAAGAATTACGAACACCGGGGAGCTGTTTTTT
. TRBJ2-5 TRBV5-4 TRBD2 CASSPGTSGARAETQYF TGTGCCAGCAGCCCCGGGACTAGCGGGGCTCGGGCGGAGACCCAGTACTTC
once TRBJ1-4 TRBV5-4 TRBD1 CASSRRQGQGNEKLFF TGTGCCAGCAGCCGGAGACAAGGACAGGGGAATGAAAAACTGTTTTTT
. TRBJ1-6 TRBV3-1/TRBV3-2 . CASSQDVGANSPLHF TGTGCCAGCAGCCAAGATGTGGGGGCTAATTCACCCCTCCACTTT
. TRBJ2-3 TRBV19 TRBD2 CASSKTSGADTQYF TGTGCCAGTAGTAAGACTAGCGGGGCAGATACGCAGTATTTT
. TRBJ1-6 TRBV30 . CAWSRRRGDSPLHF TGTGCCTGGTCCCGTCGACGGGGGGATTCACCCCTCCACTTT
. TRBJ2-1 TRBV30 . CAWRRAPKHEQFF TGTGCCTGGAGGCGGGCCCCCAAGCATGAGCAGTTCTTC